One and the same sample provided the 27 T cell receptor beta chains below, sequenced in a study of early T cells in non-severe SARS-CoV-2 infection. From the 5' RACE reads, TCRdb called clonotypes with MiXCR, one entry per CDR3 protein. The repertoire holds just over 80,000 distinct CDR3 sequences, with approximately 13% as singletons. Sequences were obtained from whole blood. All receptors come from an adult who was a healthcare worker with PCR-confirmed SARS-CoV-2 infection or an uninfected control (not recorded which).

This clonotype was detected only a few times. The CDR3 coding sequence is TGTGCCAGCAGCTTAGGGACAGGGCTTTACCCCCAGCATTTT. Translating it yields CASSLGTGLYPQHF. The chain is built from TRBV7-2 and TRBJ1-5; the match to TRBD1 covers 8 bases. Germline V gives CDR1 SGHTA, CDR2 FQGNSA. This CDR3 contains 14 residues. Trimming cost V 1 base and J 10 bases; bases outside gene matches: 6.

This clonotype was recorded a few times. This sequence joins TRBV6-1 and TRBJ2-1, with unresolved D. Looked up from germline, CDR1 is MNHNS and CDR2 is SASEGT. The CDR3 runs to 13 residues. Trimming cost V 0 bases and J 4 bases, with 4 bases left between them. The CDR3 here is CASSEAEYNEQFF. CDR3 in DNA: TGTGCCAGCAGTGAAGCTGAATACAATGAGCAGTTCTTC.

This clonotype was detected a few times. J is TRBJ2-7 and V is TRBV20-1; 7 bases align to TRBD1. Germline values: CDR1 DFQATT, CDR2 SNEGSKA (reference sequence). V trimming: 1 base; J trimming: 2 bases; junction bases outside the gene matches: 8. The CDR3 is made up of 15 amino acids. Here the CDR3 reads CSARAPGTAPYEQYF. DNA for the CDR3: TGCAGTGCTAGAGCCCCCGGGACAGCACCCTACGAGCAGTACTTC.

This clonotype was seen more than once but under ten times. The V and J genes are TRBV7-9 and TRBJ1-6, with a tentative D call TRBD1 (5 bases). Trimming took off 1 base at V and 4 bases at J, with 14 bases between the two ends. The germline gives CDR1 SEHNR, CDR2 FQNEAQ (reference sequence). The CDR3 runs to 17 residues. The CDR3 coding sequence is TGTGCCAGCAGCTTAGAAAATGGGGGTCCTTATAATTCACCCCTCCACTTT. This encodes CASSLENGGPYNSPLHF.

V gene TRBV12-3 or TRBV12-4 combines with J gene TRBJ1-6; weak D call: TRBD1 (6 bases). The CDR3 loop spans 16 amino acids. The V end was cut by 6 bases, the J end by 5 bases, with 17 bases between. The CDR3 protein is CASSRRGATDNSPLHF. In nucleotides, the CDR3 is TGTGCCAGCAGCCGTCGGGGGGCCACGGATAATTCACCCCTCCACTTT.

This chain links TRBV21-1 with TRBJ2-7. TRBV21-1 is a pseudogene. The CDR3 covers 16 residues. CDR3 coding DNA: TGTGCCAGCAGCAAAGGGACGGCGAGGCGACTCTACGAGCAGTACTTC. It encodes CASSKGTARRLYEQYF.

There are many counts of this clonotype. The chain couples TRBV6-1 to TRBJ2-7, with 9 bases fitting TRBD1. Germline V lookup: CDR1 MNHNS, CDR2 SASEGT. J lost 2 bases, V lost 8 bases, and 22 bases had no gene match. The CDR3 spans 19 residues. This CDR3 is CASLGFGTGTPGGPYEQYF. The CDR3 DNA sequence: TGTGCCAGCTTGGGGTTCGGGACAGGGACACCCGGTGGTCCCTACGAGCAGTACTTC.

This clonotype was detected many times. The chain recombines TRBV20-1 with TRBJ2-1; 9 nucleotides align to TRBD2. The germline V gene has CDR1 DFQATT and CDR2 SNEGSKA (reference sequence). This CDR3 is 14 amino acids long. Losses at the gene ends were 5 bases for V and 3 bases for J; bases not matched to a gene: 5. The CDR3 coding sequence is TGCAGTGCTCCATTAGCGGGAGACTACAATGAGCAGTTCTTC. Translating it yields CSAPLAGDYNEQFF.

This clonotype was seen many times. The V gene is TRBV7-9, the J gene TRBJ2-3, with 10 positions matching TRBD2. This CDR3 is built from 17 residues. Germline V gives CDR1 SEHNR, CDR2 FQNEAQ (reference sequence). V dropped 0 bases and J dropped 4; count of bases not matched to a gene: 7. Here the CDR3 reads CASSLAPTSGLADTQYF. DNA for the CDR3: TGTGCCAGCAGCTTAGCCCCGACTAGCGGGCTCGCAGATACGCAGTATTTT. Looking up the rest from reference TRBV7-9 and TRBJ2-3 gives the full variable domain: DTGVSQNPRHKITKRGQNVTFRCDPISEHNRLYWYRQTLGQGPEFLTYFQNEAQLEKSRLLSDRFSAERPKGSFSTLEIQRTEQGDSAMYLCASSLAPTSGLADTQYFGPGTRLTVL.

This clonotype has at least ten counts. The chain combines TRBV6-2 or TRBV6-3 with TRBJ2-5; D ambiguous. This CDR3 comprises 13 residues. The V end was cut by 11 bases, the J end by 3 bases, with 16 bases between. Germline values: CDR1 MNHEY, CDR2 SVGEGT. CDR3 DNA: TGTGCCCTGCAAAGGAATCGGGAAGAGACCCAGTACTTC. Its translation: CALQRNREETQYF.

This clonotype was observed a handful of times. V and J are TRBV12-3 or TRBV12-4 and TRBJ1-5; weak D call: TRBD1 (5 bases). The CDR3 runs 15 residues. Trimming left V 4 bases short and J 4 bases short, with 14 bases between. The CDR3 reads CASSSTLDRNQPQHF. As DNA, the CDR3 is TGTGCCAGCAGTTCGACCCTCGACAGAAATCAGCCCCAGCATTTT.

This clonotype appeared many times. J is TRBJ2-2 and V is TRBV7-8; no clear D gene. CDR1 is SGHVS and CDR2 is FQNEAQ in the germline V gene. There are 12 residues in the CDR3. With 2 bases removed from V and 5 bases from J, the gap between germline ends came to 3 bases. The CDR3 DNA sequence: TGTGCCAGCAGCTTAAGGACCGGGGAGCTGTTTTTT. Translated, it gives CASSLRTGELFF.

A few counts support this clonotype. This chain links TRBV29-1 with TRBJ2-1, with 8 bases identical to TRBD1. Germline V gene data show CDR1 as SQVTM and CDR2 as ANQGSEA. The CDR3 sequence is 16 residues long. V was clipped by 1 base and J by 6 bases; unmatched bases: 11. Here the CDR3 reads CSVEGPRDRKFNEQFF. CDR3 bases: TGCAGCGTTGAAGGCCCCCGGGACAGGAAGTTCAATGAGCAGTTCTTC.

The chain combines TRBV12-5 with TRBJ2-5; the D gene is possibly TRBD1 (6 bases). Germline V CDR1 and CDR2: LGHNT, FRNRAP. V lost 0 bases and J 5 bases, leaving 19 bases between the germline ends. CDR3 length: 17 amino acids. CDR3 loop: CASGLVLGQPRGETQYF. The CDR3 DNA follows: TGTGCTAGTGGTTTGGTACTTGGACAGCCAAGGGGGGAGACCCAGTACTTC.

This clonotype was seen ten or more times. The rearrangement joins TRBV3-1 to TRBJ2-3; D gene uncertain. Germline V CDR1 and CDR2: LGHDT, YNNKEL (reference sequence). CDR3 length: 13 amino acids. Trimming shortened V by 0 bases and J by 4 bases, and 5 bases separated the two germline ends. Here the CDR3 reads CASSQEVPDTQYF. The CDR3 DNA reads TGTGCCAGCAGCCAAGAAGTACCAGATACGCAGTATTTT.

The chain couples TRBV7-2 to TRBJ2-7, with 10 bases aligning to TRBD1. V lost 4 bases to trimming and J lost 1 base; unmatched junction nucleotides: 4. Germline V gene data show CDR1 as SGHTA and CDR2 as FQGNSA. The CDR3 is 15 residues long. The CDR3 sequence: CASSSSDRGSYEQYF. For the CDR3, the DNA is TGTGCCAGCAGCTCCTCGGACAGGGGGTCCTACGAGCAGTACTTC.

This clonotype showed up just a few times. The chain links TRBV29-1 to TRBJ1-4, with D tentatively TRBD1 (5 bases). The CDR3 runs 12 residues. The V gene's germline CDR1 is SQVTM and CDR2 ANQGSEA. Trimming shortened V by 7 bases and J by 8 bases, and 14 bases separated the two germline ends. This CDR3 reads CSAGRGGEKLFF. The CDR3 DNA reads TGCAGCGCCGGCCGGGGGGGAGAAAAACTGTTTTTT. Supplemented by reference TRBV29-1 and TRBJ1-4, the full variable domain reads SAVISQKPSRDICQRGTSLTIQCQVDSQVTMMFWYRQQPGQSLTLIATANQGSEATYESGFVIDKFPISRPNLTFSTLTVSNMSPEDSSIYLCSAGRGGEKLFFGSGTQLSVL.

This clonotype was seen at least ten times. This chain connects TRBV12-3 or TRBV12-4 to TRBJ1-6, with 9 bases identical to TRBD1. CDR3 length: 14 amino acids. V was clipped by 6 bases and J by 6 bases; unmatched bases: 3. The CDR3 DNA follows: TGTGCCAGCAGGACAGGGGGTAGTAATTCACCCCTCCACTTT. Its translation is CASRTGGSNSPLHF.

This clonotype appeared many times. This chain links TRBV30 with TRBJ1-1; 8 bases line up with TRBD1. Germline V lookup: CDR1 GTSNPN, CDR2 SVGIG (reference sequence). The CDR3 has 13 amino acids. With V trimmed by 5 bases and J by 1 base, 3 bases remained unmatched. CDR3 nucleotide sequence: TGTGCCTGGTCCGGGACAGGGAACACTGAAGCTTTCTTT. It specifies CAWSGTGNTEAFF.

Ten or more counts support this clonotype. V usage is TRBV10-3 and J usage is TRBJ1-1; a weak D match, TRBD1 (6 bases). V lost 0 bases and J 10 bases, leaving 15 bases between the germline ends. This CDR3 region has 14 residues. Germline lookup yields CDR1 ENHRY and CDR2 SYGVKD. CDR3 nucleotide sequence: TGTGCCATCAGTGAGTCGACTTCCGGGGGCCGAGCTTTCTTT. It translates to CAISESTSGGRAFF.

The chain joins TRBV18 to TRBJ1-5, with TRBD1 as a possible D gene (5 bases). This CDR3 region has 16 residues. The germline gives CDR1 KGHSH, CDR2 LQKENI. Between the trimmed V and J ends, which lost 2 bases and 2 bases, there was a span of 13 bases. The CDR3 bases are TGTGCCAGCTCACCAAAGGGTAGGGGTGGCAATCAGCCCCAGCATTTT. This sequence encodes CASSPKGRGGNQPQHF.

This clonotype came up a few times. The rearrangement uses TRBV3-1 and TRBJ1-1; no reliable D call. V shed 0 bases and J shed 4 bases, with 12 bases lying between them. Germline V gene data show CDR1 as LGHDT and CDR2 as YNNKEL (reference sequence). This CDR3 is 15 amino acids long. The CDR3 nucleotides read TGTGCCAGCAGCCAAGACTATAGACACGTCACTGAAGCTTTCTTT. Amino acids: CASSQDYRHVTEAFF.

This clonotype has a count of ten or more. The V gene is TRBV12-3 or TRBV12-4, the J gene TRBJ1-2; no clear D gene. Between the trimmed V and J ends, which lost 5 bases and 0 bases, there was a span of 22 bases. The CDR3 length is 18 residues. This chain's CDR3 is CASSRTGFSPWTNYGYTF. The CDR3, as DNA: TGTGCCAGCAGTAGAACCGGGTTTTCCCCGTGGACTAACTATGGCTACACCTTC.

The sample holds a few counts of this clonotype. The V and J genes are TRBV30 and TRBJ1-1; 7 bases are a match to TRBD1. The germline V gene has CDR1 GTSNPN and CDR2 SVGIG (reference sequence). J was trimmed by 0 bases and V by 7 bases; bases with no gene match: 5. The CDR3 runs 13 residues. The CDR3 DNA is TGTGCCTCCCCGGGACAGTTGAACACTGAAGCTTTCTTT. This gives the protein CASPGQLNTEAFF.

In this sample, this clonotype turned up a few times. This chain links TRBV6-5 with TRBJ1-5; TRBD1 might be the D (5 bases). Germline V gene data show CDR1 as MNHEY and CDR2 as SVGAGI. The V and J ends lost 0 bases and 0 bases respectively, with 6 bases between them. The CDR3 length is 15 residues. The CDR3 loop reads CASSYSGDSNQPQHF. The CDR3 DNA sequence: TGTGCCAGCAGTTACTCAGGGGATAGCAATCAGCCCCAGCATTTT.

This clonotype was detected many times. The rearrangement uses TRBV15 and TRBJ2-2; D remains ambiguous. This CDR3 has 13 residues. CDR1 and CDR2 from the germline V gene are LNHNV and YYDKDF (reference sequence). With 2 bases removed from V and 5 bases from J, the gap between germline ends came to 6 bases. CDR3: CATSRLGTGELFF. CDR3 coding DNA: TGTGCCACCAGCAGACTGGGGACCGGGGAGCTGTTTTTT.

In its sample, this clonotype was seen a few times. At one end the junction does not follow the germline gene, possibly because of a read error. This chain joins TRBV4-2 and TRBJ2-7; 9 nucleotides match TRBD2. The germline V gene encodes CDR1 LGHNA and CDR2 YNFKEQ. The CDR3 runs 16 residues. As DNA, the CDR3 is TGTGCCAGCCGCCAGGCCTCAGCGGGGGGTTCCTACGAGCAGTACTTC. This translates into CASRQASAGGSYEQYF.